Sequencing of this TCR beta chain was carried out in a study of beta chain features in type 1 diabetes. General study findings and limits: Significant though moderate, a shortening of TCRB CDR3s appeared in all four CD4+ subsets of Type 1 diabetes patients. The naive, central memory and Treg TCRB repertoires showed an apparent similarity that was greater among patients than among healthy donors.

Only a few counts were recorded for this clone. Its antigen is as yet unknown. Other DNA variants within this sample encode the same CDR3. Germline V CDR1 and CDR2: LNHDA, SQIVND (reference sequence). V dropped 3 bases and J dropped 2 bases, with 2 bases sitting between them. CDR3 size: 12 residues. Isolated RNA was reverse transcribed in full, so expressed TCRB transcripts were sequenced. Measured with immunoSEQ multiplex PCR; TCRdb has only the in-frame clones, and not every one. The table includes over 600,000 clones, around an eighth detected once. This clonotype originated in a man aged 25-45 years with type 1 diabetes. The chain links TRBV19 to TRBJ2-1; no reliable D call. Sequencing used naive CD4+ T cells from blood. CDR3 DNA sequence: TGTGCCAGTAGTATCCCCTACAATGAGCAGTTCTTC. It encodes CASSIPYNEQFF.